This T cell receptor (beta chain) was recorded in a study of shared clonotypes between healthy human individuals. CDR1 LGHNT and CDR2 FRNRAP come from the germline V gene. V shed 7 bases, J shed 5 bases, and the junction held 7 bases outside the gene matches. CDR3 length equals 13 residues. Clones were sequenced by immunoSEQ multiplex PCR, and TCRdb holds only the in-frame ones, with some missing. The profile shows roughly 1,600,000 clones, around 98.5% of them singletons. This sequence was found in a man between 25 and 39 years old in good health. This chain uses TRBV12-5 with TRBJ2-7; 8 positions match TRBD1. The sequenced sample was naive CD4+ T cells sorted from blood. As to subset: CD45RA+ positively selected. The DNA of the CDR3 is TGTGCTAGTGCCCGGACAGGGATAGACGAGCAGTACTTC. Protein: CASARTGIDEQYF.